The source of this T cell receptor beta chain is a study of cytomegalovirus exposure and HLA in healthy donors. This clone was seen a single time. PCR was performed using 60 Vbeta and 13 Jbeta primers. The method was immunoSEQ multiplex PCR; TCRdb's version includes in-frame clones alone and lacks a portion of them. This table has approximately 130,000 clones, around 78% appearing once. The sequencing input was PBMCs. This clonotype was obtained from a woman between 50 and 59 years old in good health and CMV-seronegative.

CDR3 coding DNA: TGTGCCATCAGTAAGGGGGCGGACGAGCAGTACTTC. Protein sequence: CAISKGADEQYF. The J gene is TRBJ2-7, the V gene TRBV10-3; 7 positions agree with TRBD1. The junction had 3 bases not matched to a gene; V was cut back by 5 bases and J by 5 bases. The CDR3 spans 12 residues. Germline V gene lookup returns CDR1 ENHRY and CDR2 SYGVKD.